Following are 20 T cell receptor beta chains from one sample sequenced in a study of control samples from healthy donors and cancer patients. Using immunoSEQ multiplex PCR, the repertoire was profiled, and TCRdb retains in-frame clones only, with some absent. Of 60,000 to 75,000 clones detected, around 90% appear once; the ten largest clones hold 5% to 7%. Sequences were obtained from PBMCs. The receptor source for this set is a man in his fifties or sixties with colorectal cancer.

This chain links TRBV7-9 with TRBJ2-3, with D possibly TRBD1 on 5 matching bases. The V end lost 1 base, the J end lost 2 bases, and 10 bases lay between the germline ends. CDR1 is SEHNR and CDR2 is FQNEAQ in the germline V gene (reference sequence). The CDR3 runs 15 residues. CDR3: CASSLGGRDTDTQYF. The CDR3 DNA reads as TGTGCCAGCAGCTTAGGAGGCAGGGACACAGATACGCAGTATTTT.

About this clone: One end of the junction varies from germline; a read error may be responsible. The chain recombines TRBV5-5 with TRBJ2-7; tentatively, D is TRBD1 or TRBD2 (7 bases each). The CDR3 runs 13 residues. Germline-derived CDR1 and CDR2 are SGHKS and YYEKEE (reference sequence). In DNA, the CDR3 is TGTGCCAGCAGCTTAGGGGGGAGGGGGACAGTGGACTTC. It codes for CASSLGGRGTVDF.

The CDR3 loop is CASSLSRGPNEKLFF. In DNA, the CDR3 is TGTGCCAGCAGCTTAAGCAGGGGCCCTAATGAAAAACTGTTTTTT. The genes are TRBV11-2 and TRBJ1-4; D might be TRBD1 (6 bases). Trimming took off 2 bases at V and 3 bases at J, with 10 bases between the two ends. This CDR3 contains 15 residues. The V gene's germline CDR1 is SGHAT and CDR2 FQNNGV.

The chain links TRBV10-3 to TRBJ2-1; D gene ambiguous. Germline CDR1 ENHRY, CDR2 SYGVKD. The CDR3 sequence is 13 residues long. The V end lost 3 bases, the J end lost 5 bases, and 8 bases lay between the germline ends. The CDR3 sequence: CAISEKGNNEQFF. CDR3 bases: TGTGCCATCAGTGAAAAAGGGAACAATGAGCAGTTCTTC.

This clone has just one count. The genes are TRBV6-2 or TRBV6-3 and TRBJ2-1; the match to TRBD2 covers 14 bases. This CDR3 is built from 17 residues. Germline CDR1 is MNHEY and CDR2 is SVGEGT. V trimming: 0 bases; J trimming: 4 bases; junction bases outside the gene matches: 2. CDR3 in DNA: TGTGCCAGCAGTTACTCGGGACTAGCGGGGGAGTACAATGAGCAGTTCTTC. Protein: CASSYSGLAGEYNEQFF.

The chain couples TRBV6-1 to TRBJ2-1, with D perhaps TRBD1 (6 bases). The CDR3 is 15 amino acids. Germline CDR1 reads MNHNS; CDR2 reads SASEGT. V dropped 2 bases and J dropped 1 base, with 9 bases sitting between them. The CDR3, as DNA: TGTGCCAGCAGTGAACAGGGGCCATCCTACAATGAGCAGTTCTTC. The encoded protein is CASSEQGPSYNEQFF.

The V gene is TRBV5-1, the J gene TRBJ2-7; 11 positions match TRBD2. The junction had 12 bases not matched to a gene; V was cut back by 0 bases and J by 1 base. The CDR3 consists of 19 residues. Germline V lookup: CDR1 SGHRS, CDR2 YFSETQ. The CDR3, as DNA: TGCGCCAGCAGCTTGGCCTCGGCTGGGACTAGCGGCTCATCCTACGAGCAGTACTTC. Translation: CASSLASAGTSGSSYEQYF.

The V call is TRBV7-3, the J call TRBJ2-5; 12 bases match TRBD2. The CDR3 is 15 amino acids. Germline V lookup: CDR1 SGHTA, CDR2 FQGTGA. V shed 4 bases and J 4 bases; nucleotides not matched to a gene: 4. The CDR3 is CASSSSGGAGETQYF. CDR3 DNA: TGTGCCAGCAGCTCTAGCGGGGGGGCCGGAGAGACCCAGTACTTC. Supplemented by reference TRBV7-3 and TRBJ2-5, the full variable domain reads GAGVSQTPSNKVTEKGKYVELRCDPISGHTALYWYRQSLGQGPEFLIYFQGTGAADDSGLPNDRFFAVRPEGSVSTLKIQRTERGDSAVYLCASSSSGGAGETQYFGPGTRLLVL.

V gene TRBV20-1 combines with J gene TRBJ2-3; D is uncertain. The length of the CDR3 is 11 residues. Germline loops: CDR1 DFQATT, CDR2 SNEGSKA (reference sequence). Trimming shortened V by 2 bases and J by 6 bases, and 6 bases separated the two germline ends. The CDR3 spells CSARSGDTQYF. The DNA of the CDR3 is TGCAGTGCTAGATCCGGGGATACGCAGTATTTT.

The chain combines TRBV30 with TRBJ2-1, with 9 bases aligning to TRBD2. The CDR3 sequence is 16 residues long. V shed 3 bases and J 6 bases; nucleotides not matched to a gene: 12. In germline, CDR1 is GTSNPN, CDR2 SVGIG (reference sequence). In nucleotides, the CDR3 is TGTGCCTGGAGCCCACTTCCGGCGGGGGGGTTCAATGAGCAGTTCTTC. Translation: CAWSPLPAGGFNEQFF.

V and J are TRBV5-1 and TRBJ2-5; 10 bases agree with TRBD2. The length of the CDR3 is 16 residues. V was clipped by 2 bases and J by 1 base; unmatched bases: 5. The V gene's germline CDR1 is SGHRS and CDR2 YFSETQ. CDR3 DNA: TGCGCCAGCAGCTTAGGTAGCGGGGGGTCCCAAGAGACCCAGTACTTC. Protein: CASSLGSGGSQETQYF. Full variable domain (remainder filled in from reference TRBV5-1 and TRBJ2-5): KAGVTQTPRYLIKTRGQQVTLSCSPISGHRSVSWYQQTPGQGLQFLFEYFSETQRNKGNFPGRFSGRQFSNSRSEMNVSTLELGDSALYLCASSLGSGGSQETQYFGPGTRLLVL.

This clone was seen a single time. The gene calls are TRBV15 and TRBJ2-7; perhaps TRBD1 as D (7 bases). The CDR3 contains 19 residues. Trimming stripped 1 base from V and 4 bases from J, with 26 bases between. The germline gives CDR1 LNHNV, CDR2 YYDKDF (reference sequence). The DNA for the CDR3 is TGTGCCACCAGCAGAGTCAGGGGGGCACGCGGGACCTATTTTTACGAGCAGTACTTC. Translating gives CATSRVRGARGTYFYEQYF.

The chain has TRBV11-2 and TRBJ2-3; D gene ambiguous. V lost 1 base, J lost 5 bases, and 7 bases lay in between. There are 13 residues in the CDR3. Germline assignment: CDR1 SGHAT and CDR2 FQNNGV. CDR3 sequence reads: CASSLGPIDTQYF. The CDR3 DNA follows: TGTGCCAGCAGCTTAGGTCCGATAGATACGCAGTATTTT. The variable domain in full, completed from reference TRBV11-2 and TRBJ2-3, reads EAGVAQSPRYKIIEKRQSVAFWCNPISGHATLYWYQQILGQGPKLLIQFQNNGVVDDSQLPKDRFSAERLKGVDSTLKIQPAKLEDSAVYLCASSLGPIDTQYFGPGTRLTVL.

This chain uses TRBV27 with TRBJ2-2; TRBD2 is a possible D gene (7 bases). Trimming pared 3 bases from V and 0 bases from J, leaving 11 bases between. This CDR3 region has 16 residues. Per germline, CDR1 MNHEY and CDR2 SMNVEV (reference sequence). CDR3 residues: CASSFRGATNTGELFF. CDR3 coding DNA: TGTGCCAGCAGTTTCCGGGGGGCTACGAACACCGGGGAGCTGTTTTTT.

DNA of the CDR3: TGTGCCGCCGGGGACCTTTACTACACCGGGGAGCTGTTTTTT. The encoded protein is CAAGDLYYTGELFF. V gene TRBV27 combines with J gene TRBJ2-2; tentatively, D is TRBD1 or TRBD2 (5 bases each). This CDR3 region has 14 residues. Between the trimmed V and J ends, which lost 11 bases and 3 bases, there was a span of 16 bases. The V gene's germline CDR1 is MNHEY and CDR2 SMNVEV (reference sequence).

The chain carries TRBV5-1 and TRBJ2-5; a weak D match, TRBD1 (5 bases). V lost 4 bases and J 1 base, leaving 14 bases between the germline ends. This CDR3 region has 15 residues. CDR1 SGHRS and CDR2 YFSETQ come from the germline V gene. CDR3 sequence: CASSPRTPSQETQYF. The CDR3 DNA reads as TGCGCCAGCAGCCCAAGGACACCGTCCCAAGAGACCCAGTACTTC. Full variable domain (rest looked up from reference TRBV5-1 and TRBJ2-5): KAGVTQTPRYLIKTRGQQVTLSCSPISGHRSVSWYQQTPGQGLQFLFEYFSETQRNKGNFPGRFSGRQFSNSRSEMNVSTLELGDSALYLCASSPRTPSQETQYFGPGTRLLVL.

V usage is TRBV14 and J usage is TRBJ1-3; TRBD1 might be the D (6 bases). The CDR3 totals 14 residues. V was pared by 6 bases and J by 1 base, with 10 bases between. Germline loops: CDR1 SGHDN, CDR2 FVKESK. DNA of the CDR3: TGTGCCAGCAGACAGGGTAATTCTGGAAACACCATATATTTT. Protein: CASRQGNSGNTIYF.

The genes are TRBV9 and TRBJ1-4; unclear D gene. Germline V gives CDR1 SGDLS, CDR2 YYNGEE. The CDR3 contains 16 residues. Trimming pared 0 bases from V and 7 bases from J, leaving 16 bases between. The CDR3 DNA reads TGTGCCAGCAGCGTAGGAGGGTCTGTAGTAGGTGAAAAACTGTTTTTT. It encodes CASSVGGSVVGEKLFF.

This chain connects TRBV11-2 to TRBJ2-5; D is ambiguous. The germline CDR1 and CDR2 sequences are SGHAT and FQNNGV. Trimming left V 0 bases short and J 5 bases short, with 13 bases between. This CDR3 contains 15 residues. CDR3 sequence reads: CASSLEALRSETQYF. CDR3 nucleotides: TGTGCCAGCAGCTTAGAAGCCTTGCGCTCGGAGACCCAGTACTTC.

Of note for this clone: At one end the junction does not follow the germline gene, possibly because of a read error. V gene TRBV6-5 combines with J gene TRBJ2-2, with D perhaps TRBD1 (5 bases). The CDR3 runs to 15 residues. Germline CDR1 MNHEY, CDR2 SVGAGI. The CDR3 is CTSSSPGQNTGELFF. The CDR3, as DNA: TGTACCAGCAGTTCACCCGGACAGAACACCGGGGAGCTGTTTTTT.